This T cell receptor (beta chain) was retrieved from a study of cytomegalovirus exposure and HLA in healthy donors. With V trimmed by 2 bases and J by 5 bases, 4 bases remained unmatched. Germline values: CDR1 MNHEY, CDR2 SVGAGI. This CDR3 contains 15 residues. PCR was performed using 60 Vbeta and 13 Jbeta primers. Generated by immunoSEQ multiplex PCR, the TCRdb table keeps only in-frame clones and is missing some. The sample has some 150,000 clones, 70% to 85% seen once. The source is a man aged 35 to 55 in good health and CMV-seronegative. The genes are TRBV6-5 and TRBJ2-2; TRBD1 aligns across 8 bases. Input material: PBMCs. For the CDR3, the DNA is TGTGCCAGCAGTTACGGGACAGGACGAACCGGGGAGCTGTTTTTT. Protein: CASSYGTGRTGELFF.